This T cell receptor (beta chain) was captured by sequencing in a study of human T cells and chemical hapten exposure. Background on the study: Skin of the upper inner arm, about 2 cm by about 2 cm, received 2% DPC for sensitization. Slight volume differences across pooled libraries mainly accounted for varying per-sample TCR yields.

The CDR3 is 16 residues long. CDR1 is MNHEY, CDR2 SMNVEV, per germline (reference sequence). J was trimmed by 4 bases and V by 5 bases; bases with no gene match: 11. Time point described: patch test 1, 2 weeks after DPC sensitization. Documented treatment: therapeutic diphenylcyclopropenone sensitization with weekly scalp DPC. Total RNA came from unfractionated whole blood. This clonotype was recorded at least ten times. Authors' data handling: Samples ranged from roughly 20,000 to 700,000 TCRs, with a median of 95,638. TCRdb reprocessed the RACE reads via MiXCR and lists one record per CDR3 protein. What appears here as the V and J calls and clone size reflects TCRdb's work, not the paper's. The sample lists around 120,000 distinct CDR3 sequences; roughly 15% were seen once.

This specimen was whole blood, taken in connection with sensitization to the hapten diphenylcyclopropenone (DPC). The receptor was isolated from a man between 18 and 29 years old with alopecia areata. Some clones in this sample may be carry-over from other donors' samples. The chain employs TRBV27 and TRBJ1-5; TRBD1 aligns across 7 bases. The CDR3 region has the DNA TGTGCCAGCAGTCAGATAACGGGACAGTGGAATCAGCCCCAGCATTTT. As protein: CASSQITGQWNQPQHF.